This is a list of T cell receptor beta chains from one sample in a study of blood T cell repertoires in COVID-19. Using immunoSEQ multiplex PCR, the repertoire was profiled, and TCRdb retains in-frame clones only, with some absent. This table holds about 40,000 clones, 91% found once. Sequencing input: peripheral blood. These receptors came from a woman aged 25 to 45 in a cohort sampled during active COVID-19. Both conserved end residues are part of each CDR3. Each record gives: D gene, clone size, J gene, V gene, CDR3 DNA, CDR3 protein. A D gene is named only where the DNA matches it firmly. Clone size is not always given. Where it is, it says once, few, many or a class for expanded clones.

D gene: -; clone size: -; J gene: TRBJ2-7; V gene: TRBV3-1/TRBV3-2; CDR3 DNA: TGTGCCAGCAGCCAACTGAGAGCCGGGGGCGAGCAGTACTTC; CDR3 protein: CASSQLRAGGEQYF
D gene: TRBD2; clone size: few; J gene: TRBJ2-7; V gene: TRBV7-9; CDR3 DNA: TGTGCCAGCAGCCCAAATCTAGCGGACAACGAGCAGTACTTC; CDR3 protein: CASSPNLADNEQYF
D gene: TRBD1; clone size: once; J gene: TRBJ2-3; V gene: TRBV10-3; CDR3 DNA: TGTGCCACGACAGGGGGAGGCACAGATACGCAGTATTTT; CDR3 protein: CATTGGGTDTQYF
D gene: TRBD2; clone size: -; J gene: TRBJ2-4; V gene: TRBV5-6; CDR3 DNA: TGTGCCAGCAGCTTGGGCGGCGGGAGTGGGGACATTCAGTACTTC; CDR3 protein: CASSLGGGSGDIQYF
D gene: -; clone size: -; J gene: TRBJ2-6; V gene: TRBV2; CDR3 DNA: TGTGCCAGCAGCCCGGGGGAAGGGGCCAACGTCCTGACTTTC; CDR3 protein: CASSPGEGANVLTF
D gene: -; clone size: -; J gene: TRBJ2-7; V gene: TRBV6-1; CDR3 DNA: TGTGCCAGCAGTGAATCGCCTAGCAGTGGGTACGAGCAGTACTTC; CDR3 protein: CASSESPSSGYEQYF
D gene: -; clone size: few; J gene: TRBJ2-1; V gene: TRBV10-2; CDR3 DNA: TGCGCCAGCAACCCGCAGATATCCTACAATGAGCAGTTCTTC; CDR3 protein: CASNPQISYNEQFF
D gene: -; clone size: -; J gene: TRBJ1-1; V gene: TRBV5-4; CDR3 DNA: TGTGCCAGCAGCTTGGATTGGACAGAGAACACTGAAGCTTTCTTT; CDR3 protein: CASSLDWTENTEAFF
D gene: -; clone size: -; J gene: TRBJ1-1; V gene: TRBV18; CDR3 DNA: TGTGCCAGCTCACAGGGACAGAACACTGAAGCTTTCTTT; CDR3 protein: CASSQGQNTEAFF
D gene: TRBD2; clone size: -; J gene: TRBJ2-1; V gene: TRBV9; CDR3 DNA: TGTGCCAGCAGCGTAGGTGGCGGGAGCTCCTACAATGAGCAGTTCTTC; CDR3 protein: CASSVGGGSSYNEQFF
D gene: -; clone size: -; J gene: TRBJ2-2; V gene: TRBV19; CDR3 DNA: TGTGCCAGTAGTCTAGCAGGGGCGGGCACCGGGGAGCTGTTTTTT; CDR3 protein: CASSLAGAGTGELFF
D gene: -; clone size: once; J gene: TRBJ2-2; V gene: TRBV28; CDR3 DNA: TGTGCCAGCAGTCCGCGGGCCCAGAGGGGGACCGGGGAGCTGTTTTTT; CDR3 protein: CASSPRAQRGTGELFF
D gene: -; clone size: -; J gene: TRBJ2-1; V gene: TRBV19; CDR3 DNA: TGTGCCAGTAGTATGAGTGGCGGGTCCTACAATGAGCAGTTCTTC; CDR3 protein: CASSMSGGSYNEQFF
D gene: TRBD1; clone size: -; J gene: TRBJ1-1; V gene: TRBV27; CDR3 DNA: TGTGCCAGCAGTTGGTCTTATTCAGGGGGCGCGCTTGACACTGAAGCTTTCTTT; CDR3 protein: CASSWSYSGGALDTEAFF
D gene: TRBD1; clone size: -; J gene: TRBJ1-2; V gene: TRBV5-4; CDR3 DNA: TGTGCCAGCAATCTGGACAGGCTGAACTATGGCTACACCTTC; CDR3 protein: CASNLDRLNYGYTF
D gene: TRBD1; clone size: -; J gene: TRBJ2-1; V gene: TRBV28; CDR3 DNA: TGTGCCAGCAGCCGGTACAGGGGTCAGTCCTACAATGAGCAGTTCTTC; CDR3 protein: CASSRYRGQSYNEQFF
D gene: TRBD2; clone size: -; J gene: TRBJ2-1; V gene: TRBV24-1; CDR3 DNA: TGTGCCACCAGTGCAACTAGCGGGAAGTACAATGAGCAGTTCTTC; CDR3 protein: CATSATSGKYNEQFF
D gene: TRBD2; clone size: -; J gene: TRBJ2-4; V gene: TRBV7-8; CDR3 DNA: TGTGCCAGCGGAGAGGGACTAGCGGGAGGGGTGGAAAACATTCAGTACTTC; CDR3 protein: CASGEGLAGGVENIQYF
D gene: TRBD1; clone size: -; J gene: TRBJ1-2; V gene: TRBV7-9; CDR3 DNA: TGTGCCAGCAGCCGCCCGGGACAGGGGCCCTCCTATGGCTACACCTTC; CDR3 protein: CASSRPGQGPSYGYTF
D gene: TRBD1; clone size: once; J gene: TRBJ1-5; V gene: TRBV28; CDR3 DNA: TGTGCCAGCAGTTTGGGCCTGGGATCGGGACAGGGATCGATGAGCAATCAGCCCCAGCATTTT; CDR3 protein: CASSLGLGSGQGSMSNQPQHF
D gene: TRBD2; clone size: -; J gene: TRBJ2-7; V gene: TRBV15; CDR3 DNA: TGTGCCACCAGCAGAGATCGGGGGAGCGGGAGAGCCTACGAGCAGTACTTC; CDR3 protein: CATSRDRGSGRAYEQYF
D gene: TRBD1; clone size: -; J gene: TRBJ2-5; V gene: TRBV25-1; CDR3 DNA: TGTGCCAGCAGTGAATGGGCAGGGGGAGCAGAGACCCAGTACTTC; CDR3 protein: CASSEWAGGAETQYF
D gene: TRBD1; clone size: -; J gene: TRBJ1-2; V gene: TRBV11-2; CDR3 DNA: TGTGCCAGCAGCTTAGTCAGGGGACAGGGAAACTATGGCTACACCTTC; CDR3 protein: CASSLVRGQGNYGYTF
D gene: TRBD2; clone size: -; J gene: TRBJ2-3; V gene: TRBV9; CDR3 DNA: TGTGCCAGCAGCGCTCTAGCGGGAGTCCCAGATACGCAGTATTTT; CDR3 protein: CASSALAGVPDTQYF
D gene: -; clone size: -; J gene: TRBJ2-7; V gene: TRBV21-1; CDR3 DNA: TGTGCCAGCAGCAAAAACGGACATTACGAGCAGTACTTC; CDR3 protein: CASSKNGHYEQYF
D gene: -; clone size: -; J gene: TRBJ2-3; V gene: TRBV18; CDR3 DNA: TGTGCCAGCTCACCTCGCGGAATAGATACGCAGTATTTT; CDR3 protein: CASSPRGIDTQYF
D gene: TRBD2; clone size: -; J gene: TRBJ2-3; V gene: TRBV5-4; CDR3 DNA: TGTGCCAGCAGCTTGGGACTAGCCAGCCTCACAGATACGCAGTATTTT; CDR3 protein: CASSLGLASLTDTQYF
D gene: TRBD2; clone size: once; J gene: TRBJ2-3; V gene: TRBV27; CDR3 DNA: TGTGCCAGCAGTTCGGGACTAGATGGGACAGATACGCAGTATTTT; CDR3 protein: CASSSGLDGTDTQYF